This TCR beta chain is drawn from a study of blood T cell repertoires in COVID-19. Assay: immunoSEQ multiplex PCR; the TCRdb copy retains only in-frame clones and omits some. The sample has hundreds of thousands of clones; about 83% are singletons. Trimming cost V 1 base and J 8 bases, with 6 bases left between them. CDR3 length equals 11 residues. CDR1 and CDR2 from the germline V gene are SGHRS and YFSETQ. What was sequenced was PBMCs or T cells enriched from blood (not recorded which). This chain joins TRBV5-1 and TRBJ1-1; no definite D call. The TCR originated in a woman aged 35 to 49 who had been exposed to COVID-19. The DNA for the CDR3 is TGCGCCAGCAGCTTGTCGGGGGAAGCTTTCTTT. Translating it yields CASSLSGEAFF.